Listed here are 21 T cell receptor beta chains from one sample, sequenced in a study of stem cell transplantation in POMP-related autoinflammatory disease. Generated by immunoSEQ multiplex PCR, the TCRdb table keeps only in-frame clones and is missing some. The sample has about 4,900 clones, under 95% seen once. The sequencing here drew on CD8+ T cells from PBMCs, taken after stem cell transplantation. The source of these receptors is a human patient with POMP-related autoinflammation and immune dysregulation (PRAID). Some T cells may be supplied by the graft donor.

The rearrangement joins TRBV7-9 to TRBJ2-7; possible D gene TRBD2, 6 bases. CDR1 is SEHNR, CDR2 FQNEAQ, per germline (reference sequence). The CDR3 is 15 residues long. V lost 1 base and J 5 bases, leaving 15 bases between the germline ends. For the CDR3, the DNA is TGTGCCAGCAGCTTAGGGTGGGTCGGGGGAGACGAGCAGTACTTC. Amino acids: CASSLGWVGGDEQYF. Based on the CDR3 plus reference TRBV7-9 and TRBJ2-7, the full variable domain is DTGVSQNPRHKITKRGQNVTFRCDPISEHNRLYWYRQTLGQGPEFLTYFQNEAQLEKSRLLSDRFSAERPKGSFSTLEIQRTEQGDSAMYLCASSLGWVGGDEQYFGPGTRLTVT.

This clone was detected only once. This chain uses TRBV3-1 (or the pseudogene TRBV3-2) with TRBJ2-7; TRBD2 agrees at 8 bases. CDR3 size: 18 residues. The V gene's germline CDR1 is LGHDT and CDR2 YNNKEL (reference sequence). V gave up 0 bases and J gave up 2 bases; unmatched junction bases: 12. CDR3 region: CASSQEGDGRDGAYEQYF. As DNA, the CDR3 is TGTGCCAGCAGCCAAGAGGGCGACGGGAGGGACGGAGCCTACGAGCAGTACTTC.

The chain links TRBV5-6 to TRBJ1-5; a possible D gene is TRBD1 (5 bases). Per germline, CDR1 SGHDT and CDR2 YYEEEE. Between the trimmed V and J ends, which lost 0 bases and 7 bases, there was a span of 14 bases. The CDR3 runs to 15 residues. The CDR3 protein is CASSLAGGRGQPQHF. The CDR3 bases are TGTGCCAGCAGCTTGGCCGGGGGTCGGGGCCAGCCCCAGCATTTT.

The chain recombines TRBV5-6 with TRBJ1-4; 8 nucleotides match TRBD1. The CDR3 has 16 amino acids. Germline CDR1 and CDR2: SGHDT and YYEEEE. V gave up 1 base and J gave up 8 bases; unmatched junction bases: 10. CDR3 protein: CASSLWGTGGFEKLFF. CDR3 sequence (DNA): TGTGCCAGCAGCTTGTGGGGCACAGGGGGTTTCGAAAAACTGTTTTTT.

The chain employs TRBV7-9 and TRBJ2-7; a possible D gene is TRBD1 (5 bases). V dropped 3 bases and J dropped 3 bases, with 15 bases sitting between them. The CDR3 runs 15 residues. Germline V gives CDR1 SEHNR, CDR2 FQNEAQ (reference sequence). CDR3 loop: CASSFSDRNDYEQYF. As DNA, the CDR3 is TGTGCCAGCAGCTTTTCCGACAGAAATGACTACGAGCAGTACTTC.

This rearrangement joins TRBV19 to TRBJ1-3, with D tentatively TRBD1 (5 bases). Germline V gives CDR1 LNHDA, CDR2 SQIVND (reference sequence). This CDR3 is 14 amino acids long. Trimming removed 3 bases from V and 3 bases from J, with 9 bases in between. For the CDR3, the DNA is TGTGCCAGTAGTATCTCGGGGGATGGAAACACCATATATTTT. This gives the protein CASSISGDGNTIYF.

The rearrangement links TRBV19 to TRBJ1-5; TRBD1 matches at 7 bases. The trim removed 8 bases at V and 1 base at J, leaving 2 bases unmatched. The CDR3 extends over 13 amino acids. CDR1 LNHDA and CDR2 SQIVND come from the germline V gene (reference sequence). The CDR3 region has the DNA TGTGCCAGTCAGGGGGTGAGCAATCAGCCCCAGCATTTT. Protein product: CASQGVSNQPQHF.

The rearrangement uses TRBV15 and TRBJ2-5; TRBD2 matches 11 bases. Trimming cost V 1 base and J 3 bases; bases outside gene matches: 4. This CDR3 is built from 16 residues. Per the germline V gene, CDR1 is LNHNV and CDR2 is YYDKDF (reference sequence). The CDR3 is CATSRVGTSGEETQYF. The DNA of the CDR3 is TGTGCCACCAGCAGAGTAGGGACTAGCGGAGAAGAGACCCAGTACTTC. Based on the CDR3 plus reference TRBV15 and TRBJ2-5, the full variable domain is DAMVIQNPRYQVTQFGKPVTLSCSQTLNHNVMYWYQQKSSQAPKLLFHYYDKDFNNEADTPDNFQSRRPNTSFCFLDIRSPGLGDTAMYLCATSRVGTSGEETQYFGPGTRLLVL.

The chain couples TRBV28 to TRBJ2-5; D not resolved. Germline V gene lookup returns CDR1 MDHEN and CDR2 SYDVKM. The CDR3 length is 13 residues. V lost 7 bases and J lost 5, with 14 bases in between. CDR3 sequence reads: CASNLRVEETQYF. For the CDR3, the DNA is TGTGCCAGCAACCTGAGAGTGGAGGAGACCCAGTACTTC.

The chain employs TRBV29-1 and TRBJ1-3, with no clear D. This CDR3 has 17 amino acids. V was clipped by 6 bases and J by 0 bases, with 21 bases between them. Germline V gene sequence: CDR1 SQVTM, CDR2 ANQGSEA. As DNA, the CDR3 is TGCAGCGTGACCCCGATATATCACCTTTGCTCTGGAAACACCATATATTTT. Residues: CSVTPIYHLCSGNTIYF.

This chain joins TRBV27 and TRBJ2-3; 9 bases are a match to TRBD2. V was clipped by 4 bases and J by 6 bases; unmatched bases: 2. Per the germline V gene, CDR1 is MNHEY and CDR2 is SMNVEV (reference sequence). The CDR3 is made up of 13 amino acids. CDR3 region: CASSWTSVDTQYF. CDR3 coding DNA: TGTGCCAGCAGTTGGACTAGCGTGGATACGCAGTATTTT.

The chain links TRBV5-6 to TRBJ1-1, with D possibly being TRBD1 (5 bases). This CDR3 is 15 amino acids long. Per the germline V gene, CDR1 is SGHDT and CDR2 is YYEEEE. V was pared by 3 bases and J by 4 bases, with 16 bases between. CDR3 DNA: TGTGCCAGCAGCTCCAACCCCATGGGGGGCACTGAAGCTTTCTTT. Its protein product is CASSSNPMGGTEAFF.

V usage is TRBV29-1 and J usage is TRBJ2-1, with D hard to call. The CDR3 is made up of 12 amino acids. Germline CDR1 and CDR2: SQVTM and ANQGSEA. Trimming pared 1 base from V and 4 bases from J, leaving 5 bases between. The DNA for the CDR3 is TGCAGCGTTGAAGGGGTTTACAATGAGCAGTTCTTC. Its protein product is CSVEGVYNEQFF.

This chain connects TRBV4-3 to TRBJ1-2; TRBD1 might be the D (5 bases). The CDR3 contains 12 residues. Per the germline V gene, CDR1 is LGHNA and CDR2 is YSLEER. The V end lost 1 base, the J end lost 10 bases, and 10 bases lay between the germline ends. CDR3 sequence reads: CASSQVVGHYTF. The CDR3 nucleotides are TGCGCCAGCAGCCAAGTAGTAGGACACTACACCTTC.

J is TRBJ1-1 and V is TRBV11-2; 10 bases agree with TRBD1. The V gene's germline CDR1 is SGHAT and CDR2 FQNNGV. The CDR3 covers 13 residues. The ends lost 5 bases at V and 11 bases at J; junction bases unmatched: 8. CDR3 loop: CASSPGGQGLAFF. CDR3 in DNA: TGTGCCAGCAGCCCAGGGGGACAGGGGTTGGCTTTCTTT.

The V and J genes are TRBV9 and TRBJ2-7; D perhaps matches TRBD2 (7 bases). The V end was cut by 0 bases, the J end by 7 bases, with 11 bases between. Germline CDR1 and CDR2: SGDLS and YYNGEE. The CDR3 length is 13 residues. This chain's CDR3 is CASSVVGGGEQYF. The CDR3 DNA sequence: TGTGCCAGCAGCGTAGTAGGGGGAGGGGAGCAGTACTTC.

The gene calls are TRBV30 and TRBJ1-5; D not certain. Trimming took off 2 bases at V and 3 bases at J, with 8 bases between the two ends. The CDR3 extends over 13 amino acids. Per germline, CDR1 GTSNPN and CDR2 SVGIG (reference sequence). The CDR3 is CAWSTGHNQPQHF. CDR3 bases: TGTGCCTGGAGTACGGGTCACAATCAGCCCCAGCATTTT.

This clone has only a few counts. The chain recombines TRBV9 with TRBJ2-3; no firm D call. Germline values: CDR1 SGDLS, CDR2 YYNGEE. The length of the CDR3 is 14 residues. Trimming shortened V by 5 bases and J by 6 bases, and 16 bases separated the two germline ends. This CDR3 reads CASSTPGARDTQYF. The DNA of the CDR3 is TGTGCCAGCAGTACCCCCGGAGCCCGGGATACGCAGTATTTT.

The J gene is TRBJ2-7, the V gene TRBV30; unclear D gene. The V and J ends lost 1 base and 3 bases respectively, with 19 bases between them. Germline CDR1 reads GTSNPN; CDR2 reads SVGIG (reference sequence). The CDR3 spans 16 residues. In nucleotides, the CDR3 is TGTGCCTGGAGTGGCTTGCGGCGAATGGAAAGCTACGAGCAGTACTTC. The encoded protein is CAWSGLRRMESYEQYF.

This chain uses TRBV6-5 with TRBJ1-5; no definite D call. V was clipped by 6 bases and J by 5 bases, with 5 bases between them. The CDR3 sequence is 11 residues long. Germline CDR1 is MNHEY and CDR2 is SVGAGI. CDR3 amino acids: CASRQDQPQHF. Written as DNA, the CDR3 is TGTGCCAGCAGGCAAGATCAGCCCCAGCATTTT.

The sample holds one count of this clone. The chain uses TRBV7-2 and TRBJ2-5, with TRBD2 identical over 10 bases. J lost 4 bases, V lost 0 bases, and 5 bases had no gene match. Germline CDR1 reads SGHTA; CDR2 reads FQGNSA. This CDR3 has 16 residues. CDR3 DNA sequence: TGTGCCAGCAGCTTAGCGCTAGCGGGAGTTGGAGAGACCCAGTACTTC. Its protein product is CASSLALAGVGETQYF.